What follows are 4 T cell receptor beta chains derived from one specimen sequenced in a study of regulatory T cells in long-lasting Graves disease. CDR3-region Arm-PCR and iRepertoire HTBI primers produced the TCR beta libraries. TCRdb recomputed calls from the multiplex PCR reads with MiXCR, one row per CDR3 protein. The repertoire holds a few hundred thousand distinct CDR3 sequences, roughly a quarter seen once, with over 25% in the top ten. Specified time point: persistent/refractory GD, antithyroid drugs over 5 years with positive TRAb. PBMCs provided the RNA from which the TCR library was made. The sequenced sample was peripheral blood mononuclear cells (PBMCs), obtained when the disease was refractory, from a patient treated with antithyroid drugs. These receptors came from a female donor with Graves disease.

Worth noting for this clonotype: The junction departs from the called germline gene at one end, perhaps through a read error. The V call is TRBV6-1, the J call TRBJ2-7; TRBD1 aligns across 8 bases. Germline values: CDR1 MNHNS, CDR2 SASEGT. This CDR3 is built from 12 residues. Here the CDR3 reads CASSGTGNERYF. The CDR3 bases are TGTGCCAGCAGTGGGACAGGGAACGAGCGGTACTTC.

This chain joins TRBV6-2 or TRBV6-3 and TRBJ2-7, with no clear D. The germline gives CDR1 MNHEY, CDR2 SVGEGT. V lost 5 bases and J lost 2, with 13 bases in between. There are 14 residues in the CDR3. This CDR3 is CASSLREPAYEQYF. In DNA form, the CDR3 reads TGTGCCAGCAGTCTCCGAGAGCCAGCCTACGAGCAGTACTTC.

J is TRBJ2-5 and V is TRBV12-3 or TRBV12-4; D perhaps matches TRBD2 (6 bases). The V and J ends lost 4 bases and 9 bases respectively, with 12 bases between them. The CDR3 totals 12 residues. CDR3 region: CASSSSWEAQYF. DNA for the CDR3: TGTGCCAGCAGTTCTAGCTGGGAGGCCCAGTACTTC.

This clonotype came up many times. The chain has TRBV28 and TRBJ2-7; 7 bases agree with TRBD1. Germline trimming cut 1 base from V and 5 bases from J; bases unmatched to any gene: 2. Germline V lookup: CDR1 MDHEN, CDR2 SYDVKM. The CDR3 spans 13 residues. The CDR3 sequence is CASSLYQGDEQYF. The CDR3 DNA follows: TGTGCCAGCAGTTTATACCAGGGGGACGAGCAGTACTTC.